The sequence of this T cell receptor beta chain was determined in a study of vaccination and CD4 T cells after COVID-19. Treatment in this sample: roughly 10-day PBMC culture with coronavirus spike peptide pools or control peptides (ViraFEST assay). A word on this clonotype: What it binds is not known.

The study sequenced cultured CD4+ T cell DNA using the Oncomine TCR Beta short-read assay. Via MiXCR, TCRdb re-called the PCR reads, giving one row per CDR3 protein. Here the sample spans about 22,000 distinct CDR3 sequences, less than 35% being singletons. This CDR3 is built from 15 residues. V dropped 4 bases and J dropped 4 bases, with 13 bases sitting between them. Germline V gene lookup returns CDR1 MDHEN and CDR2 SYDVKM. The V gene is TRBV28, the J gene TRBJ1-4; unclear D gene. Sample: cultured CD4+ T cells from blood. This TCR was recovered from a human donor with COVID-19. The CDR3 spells CASSSPGSLNEKLFF. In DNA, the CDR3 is TGTGCCAGCAGTTCGCCGGGGTCCCTTAATGAAAAACTGTTTTTT. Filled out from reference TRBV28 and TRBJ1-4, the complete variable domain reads DVKVTQSSRYLVKRTGEKVFLECVQDMDHENMFWYRQDPGLGLRLIYFSYDVKMKEKGDIPEGYSVSREKKERFSLILESASTNQTSMYLCASSSPGSLNEKLFFGSGTQLSVL.